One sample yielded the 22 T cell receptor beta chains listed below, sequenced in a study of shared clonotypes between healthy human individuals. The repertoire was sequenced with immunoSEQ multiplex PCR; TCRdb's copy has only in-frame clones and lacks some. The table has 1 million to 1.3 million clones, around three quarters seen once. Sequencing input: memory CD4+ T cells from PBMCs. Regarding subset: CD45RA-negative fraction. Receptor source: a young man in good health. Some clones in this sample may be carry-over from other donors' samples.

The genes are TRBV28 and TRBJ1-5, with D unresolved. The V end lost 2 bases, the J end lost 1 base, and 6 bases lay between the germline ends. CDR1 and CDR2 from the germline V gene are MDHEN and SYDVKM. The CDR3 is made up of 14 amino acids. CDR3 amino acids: CASSLTLSNQPQHF. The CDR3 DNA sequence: TGTGCCAGCAGTTTAACATTGAGCAATCAGCCCCAGCATTTT.

CDR3: CASSIFPPGTDTQYF. The CDR3 DNA follows: TGTGCCAGTAGTATATTCCCTCCTGGCACAGATACGCAGTATTTT. The gene calls are TRBV19 and TRBJ2-3; D unresolved. The CDR3 sequence is 15 residues long. Between the trimmed V and J ends, which lost 2 bases and 1 base, there was a span of 10 bases. CDR1 LNHDA and CDR2 SQIVND come from the germline V gene (reference sequence).

CDR3 DNA sequence: TGTGCCTGGTGTCAAAAACCCGGACAGGGATGGGATGAGCAGTTCTTC. Its protein is CAWCQKPGQGWDEQFF. The V and J genes are TRBV30 and TRBJ2-1; 8 nucleotides align to TRBD1. The CDR3 has 16 residues. V was clipped by 5 bases and J by 8 bases; unmatched bases: 17. Germline V gene lookup returns CDR1 GTSNPN and CDR2 SVGIG (reference sequence).

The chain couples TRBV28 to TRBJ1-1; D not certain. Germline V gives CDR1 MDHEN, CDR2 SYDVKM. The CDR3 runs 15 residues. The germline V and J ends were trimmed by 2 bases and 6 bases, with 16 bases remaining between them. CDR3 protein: CASSLLVREEPEAFF. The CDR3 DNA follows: TGTGCCAGCAGTTTACTGGTAAGGGAAGAGCCTGAAGCTTTCTTT. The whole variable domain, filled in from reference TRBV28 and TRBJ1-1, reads DVKVTQSSRYLVKRTGEKVFLECVQDMDHENMFWYRQDPGLGLRLIYFSYDVKMKEKGDIPEGYSVSREKKERFSLILESASTNQTSMYLCASSLLVREEPEAFFGQGTRLTVV.

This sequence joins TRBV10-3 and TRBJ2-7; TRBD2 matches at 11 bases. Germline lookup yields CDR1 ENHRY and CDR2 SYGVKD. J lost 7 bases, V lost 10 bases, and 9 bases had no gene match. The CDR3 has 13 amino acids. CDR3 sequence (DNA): TGTGCCACGAAGACTAGCGGGACGGAGGAGCAGTACTTC. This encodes CATKTSGTEEQYF.

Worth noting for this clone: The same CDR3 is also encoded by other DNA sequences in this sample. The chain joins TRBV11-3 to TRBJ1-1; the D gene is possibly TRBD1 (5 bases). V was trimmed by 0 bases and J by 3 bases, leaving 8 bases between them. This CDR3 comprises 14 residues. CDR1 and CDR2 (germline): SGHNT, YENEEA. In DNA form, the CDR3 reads TGTGCCAGCAGCTTAGAGGGGGAGGACACTGAAGCTTTCTTT. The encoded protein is CASSLEGEDTEAFF.

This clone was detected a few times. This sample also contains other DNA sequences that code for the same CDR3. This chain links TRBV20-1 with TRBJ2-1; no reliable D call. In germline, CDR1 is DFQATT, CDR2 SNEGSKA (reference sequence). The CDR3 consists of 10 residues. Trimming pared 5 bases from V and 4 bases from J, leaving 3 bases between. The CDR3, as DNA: TGCAGTGCTTTATACAATGAGCAGTTCTTC. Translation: CSALYNEQFF.

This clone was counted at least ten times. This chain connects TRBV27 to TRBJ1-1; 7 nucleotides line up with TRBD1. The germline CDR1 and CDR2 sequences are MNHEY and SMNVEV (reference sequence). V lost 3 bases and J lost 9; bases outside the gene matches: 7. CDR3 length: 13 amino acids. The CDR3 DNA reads TGTGCCAGCAGTTTGTTAAGGGACAGCCAAGCTTTCTTT. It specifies CASSLLRDSQAFF.

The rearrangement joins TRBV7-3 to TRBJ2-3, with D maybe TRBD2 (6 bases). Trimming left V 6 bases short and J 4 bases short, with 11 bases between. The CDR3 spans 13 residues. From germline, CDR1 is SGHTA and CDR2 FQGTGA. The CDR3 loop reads CASRRDRADTQYF. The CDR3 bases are TGTGCCAGCAGGCGGGACCGTGCAGATACGCAGTATTTT. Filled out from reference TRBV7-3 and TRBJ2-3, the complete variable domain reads GAGVSQTPSNKVTEKGKYVELRCDPISGHTALYWYRQSLGQGPEFLIYFQGTGAADDSGLPNDRFFAVRPEGSVSTLKIQRTERGDSAVYLCASRRDRADTQYFGPGTRLTVL.

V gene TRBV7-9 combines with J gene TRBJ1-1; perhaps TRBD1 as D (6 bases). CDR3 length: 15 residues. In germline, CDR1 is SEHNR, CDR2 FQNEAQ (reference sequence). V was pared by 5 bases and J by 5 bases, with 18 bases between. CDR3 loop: CASSPGRGSWTEAFF. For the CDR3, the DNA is TGTGCCAGCAGCCCAGGGAGGGGGAGTTGGACTGAAGCTTTCTTT.

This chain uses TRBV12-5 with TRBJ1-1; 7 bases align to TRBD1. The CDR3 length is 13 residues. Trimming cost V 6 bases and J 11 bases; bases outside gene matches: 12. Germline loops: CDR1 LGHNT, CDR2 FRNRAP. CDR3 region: CASGLRQGDAAFF. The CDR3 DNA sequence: TGTGCTAGTGGCCTACGACAGGGAGATGCGGCTTTCTTT. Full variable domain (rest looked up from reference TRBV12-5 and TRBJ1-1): DARVTQTPRHKVTEMGQEVTMRCQPILGHNTVFWYRQTMMQGLELLAYFRNRAPLDDSGMPKDRFSAEMPDATLATLKIQPSEPRDSAVYFCASGLRQGDAAFFGQGTRLTVV.

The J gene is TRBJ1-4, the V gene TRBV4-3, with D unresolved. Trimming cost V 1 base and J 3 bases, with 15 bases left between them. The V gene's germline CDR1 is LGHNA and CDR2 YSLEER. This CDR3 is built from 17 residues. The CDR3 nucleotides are TGCGCCAGCAGCCAAGGTGTGTGGATCGGGTCTAATGAAAAACTGTTTTTT. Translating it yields CASSQGVWIGSNEKLFF.

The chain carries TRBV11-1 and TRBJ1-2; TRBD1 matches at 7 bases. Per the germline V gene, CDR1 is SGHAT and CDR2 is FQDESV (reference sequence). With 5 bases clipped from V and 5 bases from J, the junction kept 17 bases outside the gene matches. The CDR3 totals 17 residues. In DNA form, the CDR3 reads TGTGCCAGCAGCCGAACGATGGGACAGATCACAGCTTATGGCTACACCTTC. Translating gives CASSRTMGQITAYGYTF.

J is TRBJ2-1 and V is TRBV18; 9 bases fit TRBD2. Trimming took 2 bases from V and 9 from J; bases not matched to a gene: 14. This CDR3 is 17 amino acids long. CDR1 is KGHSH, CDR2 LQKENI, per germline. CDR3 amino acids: CASSPRYAGGPEGEQFF. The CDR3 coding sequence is TGTGCCAGCTCACCAAGGTATGCGGGAGGGCCGGAAGGTGAGCAGTTCTTC.

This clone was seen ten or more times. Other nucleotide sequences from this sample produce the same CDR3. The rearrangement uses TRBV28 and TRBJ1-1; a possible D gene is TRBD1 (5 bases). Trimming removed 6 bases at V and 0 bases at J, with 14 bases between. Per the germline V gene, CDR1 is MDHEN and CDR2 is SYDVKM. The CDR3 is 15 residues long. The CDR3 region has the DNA TGTGCCAGCAGCCAATGGGACCCAATGAACACTGAAGCTTTCTTT. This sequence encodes CASSQWDPMNTEAFF.

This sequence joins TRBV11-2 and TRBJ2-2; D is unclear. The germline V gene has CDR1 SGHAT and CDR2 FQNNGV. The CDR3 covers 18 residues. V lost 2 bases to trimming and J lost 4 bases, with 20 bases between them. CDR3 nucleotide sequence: TGTGCCAGCAGCTTACGTCGGCCGTCAGGACCCCGCACCGGGGAGCTGTTTTTT. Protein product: CASSLRRPSGPRTGELFF.

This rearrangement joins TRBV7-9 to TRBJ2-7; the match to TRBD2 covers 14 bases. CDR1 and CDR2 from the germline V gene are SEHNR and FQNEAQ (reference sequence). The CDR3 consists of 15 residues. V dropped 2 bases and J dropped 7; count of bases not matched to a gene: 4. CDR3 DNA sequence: TGTGCCAGCAGCTTACGACTAGCGGGAGGGCAGGAGCAGTACTTC. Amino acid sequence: CASSLRLAGGQEQYF.

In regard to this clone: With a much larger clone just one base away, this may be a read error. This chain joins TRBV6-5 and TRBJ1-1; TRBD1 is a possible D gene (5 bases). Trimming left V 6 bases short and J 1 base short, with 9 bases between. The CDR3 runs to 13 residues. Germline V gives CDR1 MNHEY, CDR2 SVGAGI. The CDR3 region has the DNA TGTGCCAGCAGCCGTAGGGGGAACACTGAAGCTTTCTTT. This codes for CASSRRGNTEAFF.

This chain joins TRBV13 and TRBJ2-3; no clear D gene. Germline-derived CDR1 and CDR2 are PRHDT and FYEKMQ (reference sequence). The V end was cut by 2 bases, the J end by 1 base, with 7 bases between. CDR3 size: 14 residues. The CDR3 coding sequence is TGTGCCAGCAGCTTAACTCCGGGCACAGATACGCAGTATTTT. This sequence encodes CASSLTPGTDTQYF.

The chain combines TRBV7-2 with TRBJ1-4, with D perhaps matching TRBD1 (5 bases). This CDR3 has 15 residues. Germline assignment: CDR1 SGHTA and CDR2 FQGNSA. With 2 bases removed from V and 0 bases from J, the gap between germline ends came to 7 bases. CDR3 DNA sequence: TGTGCCAGCAGCTTACAGGGAACAACTAATGAAAAACTGTTTTTT. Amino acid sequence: CASSLQGTTNEKLFF.

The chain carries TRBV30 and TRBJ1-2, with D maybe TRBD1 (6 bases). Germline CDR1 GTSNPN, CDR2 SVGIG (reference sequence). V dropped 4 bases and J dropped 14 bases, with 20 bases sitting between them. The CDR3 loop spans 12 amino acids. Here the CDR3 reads CAWIRAESTGTF. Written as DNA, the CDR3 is TGTGCCTGGATCCGGGCTGAATCTACAGGGACCTTC.

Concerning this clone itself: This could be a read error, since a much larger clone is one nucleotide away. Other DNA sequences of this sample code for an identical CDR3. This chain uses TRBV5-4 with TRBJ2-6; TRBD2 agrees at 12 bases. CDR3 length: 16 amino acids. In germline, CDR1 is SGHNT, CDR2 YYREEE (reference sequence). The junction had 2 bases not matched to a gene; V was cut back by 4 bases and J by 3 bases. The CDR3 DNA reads TGTGCCAGCAGCCTACTAGCGGGAGGTGGGGCCAACGTCCTGACTTTC. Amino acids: CASSLLAGGGANVLTF.